The rows below give T cell receptor beta chains drawn from one sample of a study of identical twins. TCRdb processed the 5' RACE reads anew with MiXCR; each CDR3 protein has one entry. The sample has 1.5 million to 2 million distinct CDR3 sequences, around a third seen once; the top ten hold 0.25% to 0.3%. The sequencing sample was made of cord blood. The receptor source for this set is a newborn girl in good health. CDR3s leave out the opening cysteine and the closing phenylalanine or tryptophan. Each record gives: clone size, J gene, V gene, CDR3 protein. Some rows mark clone size as missing; the rest say once, few, many or name a class of expanded clone.

clone_size: few; j_call: TRBJ2-2; v_call: TRBV20-1; cdr3_aa: SARDYATSGESNTGELF
clone_size: NA; j_call: TRBJ2-5; v_call: TRBV29-1; cdr3_aa: SVGIWASGRQETQY
clone_size: few; j_call: TRBJ2-5; v_call: TRBV7-9; cdr3_aa: ASSLSSPETQY
clone_size: NA; j_call: TRBJ2-7; v_call: TRBV20-1; cdr3_aa: SAPERGYEQY
clone_size: NA; j_call: TRBJ2-1; v_call: TRBV21-1; cdr3_aa: ASLRDAPYNEQF
clone_size: few; j_call: TRBJ2-1; v_call: TRBV20-1; cdr3_aa: SALSLADYNEQF
clone_size: NA; j_call: TRBJ1-6; v_call: TRBV10-3; cdr3_aa: ATEGPDIGSPLH
clone_size: NA; j_call: TRBJ2-7; v_call: TRBV12-3/TRBV12-4; cdr3_aa: ASSLSYISYEQY
clone_size: NA; j_call: NA; v_call: TRBV6-5; cdr3_aa: ASSYSIQGYEQY
clone_size: few; j_call: TRBJ2-1; v_call: TRBV5-6; cdr3_aa: ASSGGTSYNEQF
clone_size: once; j_call: TRBJ1-5; v_call: TRBV20-1; cdr3_aa: SAREWISNQPQH
clone_size: many; j_call: TRBJ2-1; v_call: TRBV5-6; cdr3_aa: ASSLAPSGSYNEQF
clone_size: many; j_call: TRBJ1-2; v_call: TRBV4-2; cdr3_aa: ASSARPNYGYT
clone_size: once; j_call: TRBJ1-6; v_call: TRBV7-2; cdr3_aa: ASSLGFRYHNSPLH
clone_size: few; j_call: TRBJ2-1; v_call: TRBV13; cdr3_aa: ASSPARGKQF
clone_size: few; j_call: TRBJ1-1; v_call: TRBV27; cdr3_aa: ASTLGGGNTEAF
clone_size: NA; j_call: TRBJ2-3; v_call: TRBV7-2; cdr3_aa: ASSPGGGYSTDTQY
clone_size: NA; j_call: TRBJ2-2; v_call: TRBV9; cdr3_aa: ASSVGQGLYGELF
clone_size: NA; j_call: TRBJ2-3; v_call: TRBV21-1; cdr3_aa: PSSKEGTSRGTDTQY
clone_size: NA; j_call: TRBJ1-5; v_call: TRBV7-2; cdr3_aa: ASSLVGQVNQPQH
clone_size: few; j_call: NA; v_call: TRBV14; cdr3_aa: ASSHVPGSDEQY
clone_size: NA; j_call: TRBJ2-2; v_call: TRBV15; cdr3_aa: ATSTGGRSWNTGELF
clone_size: few; j_call: TRBJ1-5; v_call: TRBV2; cdr3_aa: ASIYRATLRNQPQH
clone_size: many; j_call: TRBJ2-1; v_call: TRBV24-1; cdr3_aa: ATSDSGTLYNEQF
clone_size: NA; j_call: TRBJ2-7; v_call: TRBV5-4; cdr3_aa: ASSLLGLAKYEQY
clone_size: NA; j_call: NA; v_call: TRBV14; cdr3_aa: ASSQRGSYNEQY
clone_size: NA; j_call: TRBJ2-3; v_call: TRBV4-1; cdr3_aa: ASSQGYRVEDTQY
clone_size: NA; j_call: TRBJ1-5; v_call: TRBV6-4; cdr3_aa: ASSTGLSNQPQH
clone_size: NA; j_call: TRBJ2-7; v_call: TRBV2; cdr3_aa: ATYGTSNGQY
clone_size: NA; j_call: TRBJ1-5; v_call: TRBV6-1; cdr3_aa: ASSEALRDRDLDQPQH
clone_size: NA; j_call: TRBJ2-7; v_call: TRBV27; cdr3_aa: ASSTTLAGGYEQY
clone_size: few; j_call: TRBJ1-1; v_call: TRBV12-3/TRBV12-4; cdr3_aa: ASSTRRDLNTEAF
clone_size: NA; j_call: TRBJ2-7; v_call: TRBV7-8; cdr3_aa: ASSLGGREALQY
clone_size: NA; j_call: TRBJ1-3; v_call: TRBV6-5; cdr3_aa: ASSYQMTGTSGNTIY
clone_size: few; j_call: TRBJ2-5; v_call: TRBV5-1; cdr3_aa: ASRWWGETQY
clone_size: few; j_call: TRBJ2-3; v_call: TRBV11-2; cdr3_aa: ASSPTSSSTDTQY
clone_size: few; j_call: TRBJ2-1; v_call: TRBV5-1; cdr3_aa: ASSPGLAGGQNNEQF
clone_size: NA; j_call: TRBJ2-2; v_call: TRBV27; cdr3_aa: ASSVPGLAGTGELF
clone_size: NA; j_call: NA; v_call: TRBV25-1; cdr3_aa: ASSAGEEYEQY
clone_size: few; j_call: TRBJ2-3; v_call: TRBV5-8; cdr3_aa: ASSLGLEGARTDTQY
clone_size: many; j_call: TRBJ2-7; v_call: TRBV6-2/TRBV6-3; cdr3_aa: ASSYLAGEIYEQY
clone_size: once; j_call: TRBJ1-2; v_call: TRBV9; cdr3_aa: ASSVGDTGYYGYT
clone_size: NA; j_call: TRBJ2-5; v_call: TRBV15; cdr3_aa: ATSFQGTQY
clone_size: NA; j_call: TRBJ2-5; v_call: TRBV10-3; cdr3_aa: AISEAFDQETQY
clone_size: NA; j_call: TRBJ2-2; v_call: TRBV12-3/TRBV12-4; cdr3_aa: ASGGYPNTGELF
clone_size: few; j_call: TRBJ2-1; v_call: TRBV20-1; cdr3_aa: SARGRVPIMEATNNEQF
clone_size: NA; j_call: TRBJ2-3; v_call: TRBV28; cdr3_aa: ASSLLAGDQY
clone_size: NA; j_call: TRBJ2-3; v_call: TRBV18; cdr3_aa: ASSPTTGKITDTQY
clone_size: NA; j_call: NA; v_call: TRBV13; cdr3_aa: ASSYDKGAPPYEQY
clone_size: NA; j_call: TRBJ2-3; v_call: TRBV20-1; cdr3_aa: SASPLAGGPSDTQY
clone_size: NA; j_call: TRBJ2-5; v_call: TRBV5-1; cdr3_aa: ASSLGVSKETQY